This T cell receptor beta chain was captured in a study of regulatory T cells in long-lasting Graves disease. Study in general: Graves' patients, diagnosed recently, had received antithyroid drugs under 3 months. Study-wide results and limits: Graves' patients with persistent disease showed TCR diversity lower than patients newly diagnosed.

This clonotype was detected many times. Its antigen is undetermined. With iRepertoire HTBI primers and Arm-PCR of CDR3 regions, TCR beta libraries were built. TCRdb reanalysed the multiplex PCR reads using MiXCR and keeps one entry per CDR3 protein. The data hold approximately 400,000 distinct CDR3 sequences, with approximately 16% observed a single time. Time point of the sample: newly diagnosed GD, antithyroid drugs for less than 3 months. PBMC-extracted RNA yielded the TCR library. Germline-derived CDR1 and CDR2 are MNHNS and SASEGT. V dropped 7 bases and J dropped 1 base, with 22 bases sitting between them. The CDR3 has 17 residues. These same records also appear under a second study, on T cells in Graves' hyperthyroidism and ophthalmopathy. From that study: Patients showing uncontrolled infection, other autoimmune disease, pregnancy or lactation were ineligible. The HTBI primer set served for first-round RT-PCR of the TCR CDR3.

This TCR was sampled from a woman aged 40 to 49 with Graves disease. This rearrangement joins TRBV6-1 to TRBJ1-1, with D perhaps matching TRBD1 (6 bases). The sample in question was peripheral blood mononuclear cells (PBMCs), obtained at new diagnosis, from a patient treated with antithyroid drugs. The CDR3 sequence is CASILIATGHQNTEAFF. In nucleotides, the CDR3 is TGTGCCAGCATTCTTATCGCAACGGGACACCAGAACACTGAAGCTTTCTTT.